This passage covers 26 T cell receptor beta chains from one sample sequenced in a study of blood T cell repertoires in COVID-19 (dated by TCRdb to the early 2020s). The library came from the immunoSEQ multiplex PCR assay. TCRdb stores this immuneACCESS table with in-frame sequences only. Part of the clones is absent; in the studies checked, under half of the shortfall reflects unresolved V genes, and no reason is known for the rest. In this sample the table shows about 320,000 clones, approximately 90% of which occur a single time. The leading ten clones occupy 10% of the sample. The sequenced sample consisted of PBMCs or T cells enriched from blood (not recorded which). The receptors come from a woman between 18 and 30 years old who had recovered from COVID-19.

This clone came up once. This chain connects TRBV13 to TRBJ2-1; 8 bases align to TRBD2. CDR3 length: 16 amino acids. V gave up 6 bases and J gave up 6 bases; unmatched junction bases: 13. Germline V CDR1 and CDR2: PRHDT, FYEKMQ (reference sequence). CDR3 sequence (DNA): TGTGCCAGCAGTCATTCCAGCGGGAGCGATTCCAATGAGCAGTTCTTC. It specifies CASSHSSGSDSNEQFF.

This clone has more than one count but fewer than ten. The chain recombines TRBV18 with TRBJ1-2; TRBD1 matches at 9 bases. V dropped 5 bases and J dropped 4; count of bases not matched to a gene: 5. Per the germline V gene, CDR1 is KGHSH and CDR2 is LQKENI. The CDR3 extends over 14 amino acids. CDR3 region: CASSTGQGGYGYTF. CDR3 nucleotides: TGTGCCAGCTCAACGGGACAGGGAGGCTATGGCTACACCTTC.

The rearrangement links TRBV6-5 to TRBJ1-1; TRBD1 matches at 8 bases. Germline V gives CDR1 MNHEY, CDR2 SVGAGI. V lost 7 bases and J lost 5; bases outside the gene matches: 12. This CDR3 region has 15 residues. The CDR3 DNA reads TGTGCCAGCACCCAGGTGGGGACAGGTCCTACTGAAGCTTTCTTT. Its translation is CASTQVGTGPTEAFF.

The chain joins TRBV28 to TRBJ1-2, with a weak D call TRBD1 (6 bases). Per the germline V gene, CDR1 is MDHEN and CDR2 is SYDVKM. The V end was cut by 3 bases, the J end by 1 base, with 12 bases between. This CDR3 is built from 15 residues. The CDR3 DNA is TGTGCCAGCAGTTTGGACAGTCGACTTAACTATGGCTACACCTTC. Encoded protein: CASSLDSRLNYGYTF.

The rearrangement uses TRBV6-4 and TRBJ1-1; 9 bases match TRBD1. CDR3 size: 16 residues. V lost 7 bases to trimming and J lost 4 bases; unmatched junction nucleotides: 13. Germline assignment: CDR1 MRHNA and CDR2 SNTAGT. As DNA, the CDR3 is TGTGCCAGCACCCCCCTGCCGGGACAGGGAGTCACTGAAGCTTTCTTT. It yields the protein CASTPLPGQGVTEAFF.

The CDR3, as DNA: TGTGCCAGCAGCTTCCAGCAGGGGGCTCGAGAGCAGTACTTC. Amino acids: CASSFQQGAREQYF. The rearrangement joins TRBV5-4 to TRBJ2-7; TRBD1 matches at 8 bases. Trimming took 2 bases from V and 7 from J; bases not matched to a gene: 8. CDR1 and CDR2 (germline): SGHNT, YYREEE (reference sequence). The CDR3 is 14 residues long.

The chain couples TRBV5-4 to TRBJ1-2, with D possibly matching TRBD1 (5 bases). CDR3 size: 15 residues. Trimming removed 5 bases at V and 2 bases at J, with 16 bases between. CDR1 and CDR2 (germline): SGHNT, YYREEE (reference sequence). CDR3 sequence: CASSQGPGPNYGYTF. CDR3 bases: TGTGCCAGCAGTCAGGGTCCAGGGCCAAACTATGGCTACACCTTC.

V is TRBV6-5 and J is TRBJ1-1; D unresolved. CDR1 MNHEY and CDR2 SVGAGI come from the germline V gene. V lost 0 bases to trimming and J lost 1 base, with 9 bases between them. CDR3 size: 15 residues. This CDR3 reads CASSYSRGGNTEAFF. In nucleotides, the CDR3 is TGTGCCAGCAGTTACTCGAGAGGAGGGAACACTGAAGCTTTCTTT.

J is TRBJ1-5 and V is TRBV30; TRBD1 aligns across 8 bases. V lost 1 base, J lost 4 bases, and 3 bases stayed unmatched. This CDR3 contains 14 residues. Germline CDR1 GTSNPN, CDR2 SVGIG (reference sequence). The CDR3 sequence: CAWSARTGNQPQHF. The CDR3 nucleotides are TGTGCCTGGAGTGCAAGGACAGGGAATCAGCCCCAGCATTTT.

The chain is built from TRBV7-9 and TRBJ2-2; the D gene is possibly TRBD2 (6 bases). CDR3 length equals 17 residues. Germline CDR1 is SEHNR and CDR2 is FQNEAQ (reference sequence). The V end was cut by 0 bases, the J end by 6 bases, with 17 bases between. The CDR3 DNA is TGTGCCAGCAGCTTAGCTGGAGGGGAGGTTGTTGCCGGGGAGCTGTTTTTT. Encoded protein: CASSLAGGEVVAGELFF.

This chain joins TRBV10-3 and TRBJ2-7; perhaps TRBD1 as D (5 bases). CDR1 ENHRY and CDR2 SYGVKD come from the germline V gene. The CDR3 extends over 13 amino acids. V was shortened by 5 bases and J by 1 base, with 9 bases between the two germline ends. This CDR3 reads CAISYRKSYEQYF. CDR3 nucleotide sequence: TGTGCCATCAGTTACAGGAAATCCTACGAGCAGTACTTC.

The rearrangement joins TRBV10-3 to TRBJ1-2, with 11 bases fitting TRBD1. V lost 3 bases, J lost 3 bases, and 6 bases stayed unmatched. The CDR3 totals 16 residues. Looked up from germline, CDR1 is ENHRY and CDR2 is SYGVKD. The CDR3 region is CAISDWDRGFDYGYTF. The CDR3 bases are TGTGCCATCAGTGATTGGGACAGGGGGTTCGACTATGGCTACACCTTC.

The V call is TRBV18, the J call TRBJ2-1; 13 nucleotides align to TRBD2. CDR1 and CDR2 (germline): KGHSH, LQKENI. V trimming: 6 bases; J trimming: 7 bases; junction bases outside the gene matches: 6. This CDR3 contains 15 residues. The CDR3 protein is CASSRTSGRGNEQFF. CDR3 DNA: TGTGCCAGCTCCAGGACTAGCGGGAGAGGTAATGAGCAGTTCTTC.

The chain is built from TRBV6-5 and TRBJ1-5, with D uncertain. Germline V lookup: CDR1 MNHEY, CDR2 SVGAGI. V was trimmed by 6 bases and J by 5 bases, leaving 11 bases between them. The CDR3 covers 13 residues. CDR3 protein: CASRPLRDQPQHF. Here the CDR3 DNA reads TGTGCCAGCAGGCCCCTGCGTGATCAGCCCCAGCATTTT.

The chain is built from TRBV12-5 and TRBJ1-1; D perhaps matches TRBD1 (6 bases). The CDR3 is made up of 13 amino acids. Germline V gives CDR1 LGHNT, CDR2 FRNRAP. Trimming removed 0 bases from V and 12 bases from J, with 14 bases in between. CDR3 coding DNA: TGTGCTAGTGGTTTGGTAGGGGGACTACAACCTTTCTTT. Translation: CASGLVGGLQPFF.

The chain is built from TRBV28 and TRBJ2-7; 9 bases are shared with TRBD1. The CDR3 totals 16 residues. V was clipped by 5 bases and J by 2 bases; unmatched bases: 10. CDR1 is MDHEN and CDR2 is SYDVKM in the germline V gene. The CDR3 loop is CASSPHRGTGPYEQYF. CDR3 DNA: TGTGCCAGCAGTCCCCACCGGGGGACAGGGCCCTACGAGCAGTACTTC.

This chain links TRBV29-1 with TRBJ1-2; 10 bases map to TRBD1. CDR3 length equals 13 residues. J gave up 4 bases and V 6 bases, and 5 bases lay outside the gene matches. The germline V gene has CDR1 SQVTM and CDR2 ANQGSEA. CDR3 region: CSVPTGGSYGYTF. CDR3 nucleotide sequence: TGCAGCGTCCCGACAGGGGGCAGCTATGGCTACACCTTC.

The chain uses TRBV5-8 and TRBJ2-1, with TRBD1 as a possible D gene (6 bases). CDR3 size: 15 residues. The germline V gene has CDR1 SGHTS and CDR2 YDEGEE. With 1 base removed from V and 0 bases from J, the gap between germline ends came to 8 bases. The CDR3, as DNA: TGTGCCAGCAGCTTGCAGGGGCCCTCCTACAATGAGCAGTTCTTC. As protein: CASSLQGPSYNEQFF.

J is TRBJ2-3 and V is TRBV6-1; D remains unclear. The germline V gene encodes CDR1 MNHNS and CDR2 SASEGT. This CDR3 region has 15 residues. V was clipped by 1 base and J by 6 bases, with 14 bases between them. CDR3 protein: CASSEGRSSYDTQYF. Written as DNA, the CDR3 is TGTGCCAGCAGTGAAGGACGGAGTTCATACGATACGCAGTATTTT.

The CDR3 loop is CASSKDGRVGGYTF. The CDR3 DNA reads as TGTGCCAGCAGCAAAGATGGCAGGGTCGGGGGCTACACCTTC. The genes are TRBV21-1 and TRBJ1-2; TRBD1 is the table's D call and was not checked against the DNA. TRBV21-1 is deemed a pseudogene. The CDR3 length is 14 residues.

This chain links TRBV10-3 with TRBJ1-2; weak D call: TRBD1 (5 bases). Germline V gene data show CDR1 as ENHRY and CDR2 as SYGVKD. This CDR3 region has 12 residues. V was pared by 3 bases and J by 6 bases, with 8 bases between. CDR3 amino acids: CAISDRVNGYTF. The CDR3 DNA reads as TGTGCCATCAGTGACAGGGTGAATGGCTACACCTTC.

The chain has TRBV30 and TRBJ2-3, with 8 bases fitting TRBD2. The germline CDR1 and CDR2 sequences are GTSNPN and SVGIG (reference sequence). Trimming removed 2 bases from V and 4 bases from J; junction bases left unmatched: 8. This CDR3 has 15 amino acids. The CDR3 reads CAWSIQAGVADTQYF. The CDR3 bases are TGTGCCTGGAGTATACAAGCGGGGGTGGCAGATACGCAGTATTTT.

The V and J genes are TRBV4-2 and TRBJ1-5; tentative D call: TRBD1 (6 bases). Germline CDR1 and CDR2: LGHNA and YNFKEQ. V shed 0 bases and J shed 7 bases, with 13 bases lying between them. This CDR3 contains 15 residues. DNA for the CDR3: TGTGCCAGCAGCCAAGATCTCCCAGGGGAACAGCCCCAGCATTTT. Its protein is CASSQDLPGEQPQHF.

V is TRBV6-5 and J is TRBJ2-5; TRBD2 matches at 7 bases. J lost 3 bases, V lost 3 bases, and 1 base had no gene match. The CDR3 totals 13 residues. CDR1 is MNHEY and CDR2 is SVGAGI in the germline V gene. The CDR3 DNA reads as TGTGCCAGCAGTTATCTAGCGGAAGAGACCCAGTACTTC. Encoded protein: CASSYLAEETQYF.

The V gene is TRBV4-1, the J gene TRBJ2-7; 10 nucleotides match TRBD2. This CDR3 has 17 amino acids. Per germline, CDR1 MGHRA and CDR2 YSYEKL. Unmatched junction bases numbered 9, after V lost 2 bases and J lost 2 bases. This CDR3 reads CASSQMPSGGDTYEQYF. The DNA for the CDR3 is TGCGCCAGCAGCCAAATGCCTAGCGGGGGTGATACCTACGAGCAGTACTTC.

V gene TRBV5-1 combines with J gene TRBJ2-7, with 8 nucleotides matching TRBD2. This CDR3 is built from 17 residues. After removal of 4 bases from V and 2 bases from J, the junction contained 14 bases not matched to a gene. Looked up from germline, CDR1 is SGHRS and CDR2 is YFSETQ. CDR3 nucleotide sequence: TGCGCCAGCAGCCCTGGAGGGGCGGGAGGACCCGCCTACGAGCAGTACTTC. This encodes CASSPGGAGGPAYEQYF.